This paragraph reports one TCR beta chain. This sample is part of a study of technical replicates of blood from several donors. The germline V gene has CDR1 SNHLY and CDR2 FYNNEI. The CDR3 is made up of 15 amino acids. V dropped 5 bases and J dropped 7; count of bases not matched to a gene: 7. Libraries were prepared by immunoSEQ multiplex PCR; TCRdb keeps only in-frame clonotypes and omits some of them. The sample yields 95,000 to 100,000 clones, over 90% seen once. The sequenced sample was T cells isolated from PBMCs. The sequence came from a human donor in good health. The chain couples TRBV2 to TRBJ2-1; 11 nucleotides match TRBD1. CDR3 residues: CASSSPGQGGNEQFF. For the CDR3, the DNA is TGTGCCAGCAGTTCCCCGGGACAGGGGGGGAATGAGCAGTTCTTC.